A single sample gave rise to the 7 T cell receptor beta chains below, sequenced in a study of technical replicates of blood from a few donors. Using immunoSEQ multiplex PCR, the repertoire was profiled, and TCRdb retains in-frame clones only, with some absent. This sample has 75,000 to 100,000 clones; 95% occur once, and the top ten carry just over 0.25%. Sequencing was carried out using T cells isolated from PBMCs. The receptors shown here come from a human donor in good health.

Comments on this clone: Mismatch with germline at one junction end may stem from a read error. The chain joins TRBV7-9 to TRBJ1-5; 7 nucleotides line up with TRBD1. Germline V lookup: CDR1 SEHNR, CDR2 FQNEAQ (reference sequence). The CDR3 runs 19 residues. CDR3 protein: CASSLAVGTESPSNQPQHF. Here the CDR3 DNA reads TGTGCCAGCAGCCTAGCGGTGGGGACAGAAAGCCCGAGCAATCAGCCCCAGCATTTT.

V usage is TRBV19 and J usage is TRBJ1-2; D may be TRBD1 (6 bases). Germline values: CDR1 LNHDA, CDR2 SQIVND (reference sequence). V lost 6 bases, J lost 4 bases, and 15 bases lay in between. This CDR3 is 14 amino acids long. CDR3 coding DNA: TGTGCCAGTAGCACAGGGACATCGAGCTATGGCTACACCTTC. It translates to CASSTGTSSYGYTF.

The CDR3 region is CASSEYGDRDYEQYF. In nucleotides, the CDR3 is TGTGCCAGCAGTGAATATGGGGACAGGGACTACGAGCAGTACTTC. The chain joins TRBV25-1 to TRBJ2-7, with TRBD1 matching 9 bases. This CDR3 is 15 amino acids long. J lost 3 bases, V lost 0 bases, and 3 bases had no gene match. The germline V gene encodes CDR1 MGHDK and CDR2 SYGVNS.

The chain joins TRBV10-3 to TRBJ1-6, with no clear D. Germline values: CDR1 ENHRY, CDR2 SYGVKD. The CDR3 has 14 amino acids. Trimming left V 2 bases short and J 14 bases short, with 16 bases between. CDR3 DNA sequence: TGTGCCATCAGTGAGGAGACACCGCAAAAGGCCCTCCACTTT. It specifies CAISEETPQKALHF.

CDR3 sequence: CASSDGRRRANEKLFF. Written as DNA, the CDR3 is TGTGCCAGCAGTGATGGTAGGAGGAGGGCTAATGAAAAACTGTTTTTT. V and J are TRBV25-1 and TRBJ1-4; D not certain. The CDR3 sequence is 16 residues long. Germline loops: CDR1 MGHDK, CDR2 SYGVNS. Trimming removed 3 bases from V and 3 bases from J, with 14 bases in between.

This chain connects TRBV9 to TRBJ2-3; 9 bases map to TRBD2. There are 16 residues in the CDR3. The germline V gene encodes CDR1 SGDLS and CDR2 YYNGEE. The trim removed 0 bases at V and 4 bases at J, leaving 6 bases unmatched. The CDR3 DNA is TGTGCCAGCAGCGTAGGGCTCCTAGCGGGGTCAGATACGCAGTATTTT. As protein: CASSVGLLAGSDTQYF.

This chain connects TRBV27 to TRBJ2-7; D is perhaps TRBD1 (6 bases). The V and J ends lost 3 bases and 2 bases respectively, with 8 bases between them. CDR1 and CDR2 from the germline V gene are MNHEY and SMNVEV (reference sequence). The CDR3 runs 13 residues. The CDR3, as DNA: TGTGCCAGCAGTTTGAACAGGGCCTACGAGCAGTACTTC. Amino acids: CASSLNRAYEQYF.